Listed here are 20 T cell receptor beta chains from one sample, sequenced in a study of Ad26.COV2.S vaccination and SARS-CoV-2 variants. Sequencing was performed with immunoSEQ multiplex PCR; in TCRdb, only in-frame clones are kept and a portion is missing. The repertoire includes hundreds of thousands of clones, roughly 90% of them detected once, and nearly 1.5% sits in the top ten. Treatment given: roughly 19 received Ad26.COV2.S at low or high dose, single or two shots; 5 received placebo; per-sample allocation not given. Sample collection was performed on day 63 after the first vaccine or placebo injection. Sequencing used peripheral blood, obtained in a trial of Ad26.COV2.S vaccine versus placebo. The source of these receptors is a person aged 18-60 years who received the Ad26.COV2.S COVID-19 vaccine or a placebo.

The genes are TRBV6-5 and TRBJ1-5; 7 bases match TRBD1. The CDR3 length is 14 residues. CDR1 is MNHEY, CDR2 SVGAGI, per germline. V gave up 6 bases and J gave up 11 bases; unmatched junction bases: 13. The CDR3 reads CASSTGVLVKTQHF. The CDR3 DNA reads as TGTGCCAGCAGCACAGGGGTCCTGGTCAAGACCCAGCATTTT.

For the CDR3, the DNA is TGTGCCAGCAGCCTTACAACTTGGGGGGAGACCCAGTACTTC. This gives the protein CASSLTTWGETQYF. This chain joins TRBV4-2 and TRBJ2-5, with D possibly called TRBD1 or TRBD2 (5 bases each). Between the trimmed V and J ends, which lost 4 bases and 5 bases, there was a span of 14 bases. This CDR3 region has 14 residues. Germline CDR1 LGHNA, CDR2 YNFKEQ.

This chain uses TRBV11-2 with TRBJ2-3, with unresolved D. Per germline, CDR1 SGHAT and CDR2 FQNNGV. Trimming left V 1 base short and J 6 bases short, with 5 bases between. This CDR3 has 12 residues. The CDR3 spells CASSLGYDTQYF. The CDR3 nucleotides are TGTGCCAGCAGCTTAGGTTACGATACGCAGTATTTT.

This clone was found once. This chain links TRBV30 with TRBJ1-1, with D possibly TRBD1 on 6 matching bases. CDR3 length equals 13 residues. Germline-derived CDR1 and CDR2 are GTSNPN and SVGIG (reference sequence). Trimming removed 6 bases at V and 4 bases at J, with 15 bases between. The CDR3 bases are TGTGCCTGCGCCCGGGACACTGGCACTGAAGCTTTCTTT. Translating gives CACARDTGTEAFF. Full variable domain (missing parts from reference TRBV30 and TRBJ1-1): SQTIHQWPATLVQPVGSPLSLECTVEGTSNPNLYWYRQAAGRGLQLLFYSVGIGQISSEVPQNLSASRPQDRQFILSSKKLLLSDSGFYLCACARDTGTEAFFGQGTRLTVV.

As DNA, the CDR3 is TGTGCCTGGAGTGTAACGGGAAGCTCCTATAATTCACCCCTCCACTTT. Residues: CAWSVTGSSYNSPLHF. V gene TRBV30 combines with J gene TRBJ1-6; D is ambiguous. Germline V gene sequence: CDR1 GTSNPN, CDR2 SVGIG (reference sequence). The V and J ends lost 0 bases and 0 bases respectively, with 9 bases between them. There are 16 residues in the CDR3.

In regard to this clone: This specimen includes other DNA sequences encoding the same CDR3. The chain employs TRBV19 and TRBJ2-1, with D tentatively TRBD2 (6 bases). Germline CDR1 reads LNHDA; CDR2 reads SQIVND (reference sequence). V shed 0 bases and J shed 4 bases, with 7 bases lying between them. This CDR3 is 14 amino acids long. The CDR3 DNA reads as TGTGCCAGTAGTATAGAGGCGGGGTACAATGAGCAGTTCTTC. Its translation is CASSIEAGYNEQFF.

V is TRBV5-1 and J is TRBJ1-2; the D is unclear. V was clipped by 2 bases and J by 9 bases, with 14 bases between them. The CDR3 covers 13 residues. CDR1 is SGHRS and CDR2 is YFSETQ in the germline V gene. Written as DNA, the CDR3 is TGCGCCAGCAGCTTAACGGCGGTGGAGAGCTACACCTTC. As protein: CASSLTAVESYTF.

The chain is built from TRBV10-3 and TRBJ2-1; TRBD2 matches at 7 bases. CDR3 length: 13 amino acids. CDR1 ENHRY and CDR2 SYGVKD come from the germline V gene. V gave up 9 bases and J gave up 0 bases; unmatched junction bases: 2. Written as DNA, the CDR3 is TGTGCCATAAAGCGGGGCTCCTACAATGAGCAGTTCTTC. This encodes CAIKRGSYNEQFF.

The chain carries TRBV7-2 and TRBJ2-7; D not certain. The CDR3 length is 15 residues. V lost 1 base to trimming and J lost 0 bases, with 10 bases between them. The germline V gene encodes CDR1 SGHTA and CDR2 FQGNSA. CDR3: CASSLEWGGSYEQYF. The CDR3 coding sequence is TGTGCCAGCAGCTTAGAATGGGGTGGCTCCTACGAGCAGTACTTC.

V usage is TRBV30 and J usage is TRBJ2-1; the D gene is possibly TRBD2 (5 bases). V was clipped by 0 bases and J by 0 bases, with 9 bases between them. The V gene's germline CDR1 is GTSNPN and CDR2 SVGIG (reference sequence). The CDR3 runs 15 residues. CDR3: CAWSVERSSYNEQFF. In DNA, the CDR3 is TGTGCCTGGAGTGTGGAGCGGAGCTCCTACAATGAGCAGTTCTTC. Complete variable domain (other parts from reference TRBV30 and TRBJ2-1): SQTIHQWPATLVQPVGSPLSLECTVEGTSNPNLYWYRQAAGRGLQLLFYSVGIGQISSEVPQNLSASRPQDRQFILSSKKLLLSDSGFYLCAWSVERSSYNEQFFGPGTRLTVL.

The rearrangement joins TRBV27 to TRBJ2-7; the D is unclear. This CDR3 has 13 amino acids. CDR1 MNHEY and CDR2 SMNVEV come from the germline V gene (reference sequence). Trimming took off 5 bases at V and 2 bases at J, with 10 bases between the two ends. The CDR3 nucleotides are TGTGCCAGCAGTCTCAGGCTCACCTACGAGCAGTACTTC. Translating it yields CASSLRLTYEQYF.

V gene TRBV9 combines with J gene TRBJ2-2; no firm D call. CDR1 and CDR2 (germline): SGDLS, YYNGEE. The V gene lost 5 bases and the J gene lost 6 bases, with 8 bases spanning the gap. The CDR3 is made up of 12 amino acids. The CDR3: CASRSHSGELFF. DNA for the CDR3: TGTGCCAGCAGATCGCATTCCGGGGAGCTGTTTTTT.

The rearrangement uses TRBV6-5 and TRBJ2-3; possible D gene TRBD2, 5 bases. The germline V gene encodes CDR1 MNHEY and CDR2 SVGAGI. V gave up 3 bases and J gave up 5 bases, with 9 bases separating them. CDR3 length equals 13 residues. Here the CDR3 reads CASSYSEGDTQYF. CDR3 DNA sequence: TGTGCCAGCAGTTATTCAGAGGGAGATACGCAGTATTTT.

This clone was counted only a few times. V usage is TRBV6-5 and J usage is TRBJ1-1, with 7 bases lining up with TRBD1. Germline assignment: CDR1 MNHEY and CDR2 SVGAGI. V trimming: 6 bases; J trimming: 10 bases; junction bases outside the gene matches: 8. CDR3 length: 12 amino acids. CDR3 coding DNA: TGTGCCAGCAGAAACAGGGGAGCGCGAGCTTTCTTT. Translated, it gives CASRNRGARAFF.

The V call is TRBV10-2, the J call TRBJ2-7; tentative D call: TRBD1 (5 bases). The CDR3 is 13 residues long. The ends were cut back, 10 bases at V and 4 bases at J, with 17 bases in the middle. CDR1 WSHSY and CDR2 SAAADI come from the germline V gene. In DNA, the CDR3 is TGCGCCATTTCAAGGGGCCATTTGTACGAGCAGTACTTC. This gives the protein CAISRGHLYEQYF.

The chain joins TRBV24-1 to TRBJ2-1, with D uncertain. With 7 bases removed from V and 4 bases from J, the gap between germline ends came to 4 bases. From germline, CDR1 is KGHDR and CDR2 SFDVKD. The CDR3 is 11 residues long. Written as DNA, the CDR3 is TGTGCCACCAGGGGTTACAATGAGCAGTTCTTC. Its translation: CATRGYNEQFF.

The count of this clone is one. This chain links TRBV9 with TRBJ1-2; D may be TRBD1 (5 bases). Trimming shortened V by 4 bases and J by 1 base, and 17 bases separated the two germline ends. This CDR3 contains 16 residues. CDR1 and CDR2 (germline): SGDLS, YYNGEE. This CDR3 reads CASSLRGDQGNYGYTF. CDR3 sequence (DNA): TGTGCCAGCAGCCTAAGGGGTGACCAGGGTAACTATGGCTACACCTTC.

The chain recombines TRBV29-1 with TRBJ1-2; 7 bases map to TRBD1. Germline loops: CDR1 SQVTM, CDR2 ANQGSEA. The CDR3 runs to 12 residues. V lost 7 bases, J lost 4 bases, and 6 bases stayed unmatched. This CDR3 is CSATGELYGYTF. DNA of the CDR3: TGCAGCGCCACAGGGGAGCTCTATGGCTACACCTTC.

The chain carries TRBV10-3 and TRBJ2-5; D uncertain. With 3 bases removed from V and 1 base from J, the gap between germline ends came to 9 bases. In germline, CDR1 is ENHRY, CDR2 SYGVKD. CDR3 length: 14 residues. This CDR3 is CAISEPSIQETQYF. CDR3 DNA: TGTGCCATCAGTGAACCATCTATCCAAGAGACCCAGTACTTC.

This chain joins TRBV6-5 and TRBJ1-2; 7 nucleotides align to TRBD1. Trimming took 5 bases from V and 5 from J; bases not matched to a gene: 8. This CDR3 contains 14 residues. Germline V gene data show CDR1 as MNHEY and CDR2 as SVGAGI. The CDR3 DNA reads as TGTGCCAGCAGTCGGACAGGAGGGAGATATGGCTACACCTTC. It specifies CASSRTGGRYGYTF.